The 16 T cell receptor beta chains given below trace back to one sample, sequenced in a study of shared clonotypes between healthy human individuals. The protocol was immunoSEQ multiplex PCR, while the TCRdb copy is restricted to in-frame clones and leaves out a portion. Here the sample spans about 490,000 clones, 60% to 80% being singletons. Sequenced: PBMCs. All receptors come from a woman in her thirties or forties in good health. Some clones in this sample may be carry-over from other donors' samples.

Concerning this clone itself: Other DNA sequences of this sample code for an identical CDR3. The CDR3 nucleotides read TGTGCCAGTAGTACCCAGGGAGGTCAGCCCCAGCATTTT. This codes for CASSTQGGQPQHF. The V gene is TRBV19, the J gene TRBJ1-5; the D gene is possibly TRBD1 (5 bases). CDR1 is LNHDA and CDR2 is SQIVND in the germline V gene (reference sequence). Trimming left V 4 bases short and J 6 bases short, with 10 bases between. This CDR3 has 13 amino acids.

V is TRBV6-5 and J is TRBJ1-2; D not certain. Germline-derived CDR1 and CDR2 are MNHEY and SVGAGI. The CDR3 has 12 amino acids. V lost 6 bases, J lost 8 bases, and 13 bases lay in between. CDR3 bases: TGTGCCAGCAGCGATGTTCCAGGAGGCTACACCTTC. Its translation is CASSDVPGGYTF.

The chain couples TRBV7-3 to TRBJ2-1; no definite D call. Trimming stripped 2 bases from V and 5 bases from J, with 7 bases between. Germline loops: CDR1 SGHTA, CDR2 FQGTGA. This CDR3 spans 13 amino acids. The CDR3 DNA is TGTGCCAGCAGCTTAGTCCGGGACAATGAGCAGTTCTTC. Translated, it gives CASSLVRDNEQFF.

Only a few counts were recorded for this clone. The gene calls are TRBV18 and TRBJ1-1, with a tentative D call TRBD1 (5 bases). Trimming removed 2 bases at V and 1 base at J, with 11 bases between. This CDR3 region has 15 residues. CDR1 is KGHSH and CDR2 is LQKENI in the germline V gene. DNA of the CDR3: TGTGCCAGCTCACCATGGGGCGGTCGGAACACTGAAGCTTTCTTT. The encoded protein is CASSPWGGRNTEAFF.

V gene TRBV28 combines with J gene TRBJ2-2, with 10 bases matching TRBD2. The CDR3 runs 15 residues. V shed 3 bases and J 3 bases; nucleotides not matched to a gene: 1. Germline values: CDR1 MDHEN, CDR2 SYDVKM. CDR3 nucleotide sequence: TGTGCCAGCAGTTTGACTAGCGGGTACACCGGGGAGCTGTTTTTT. Amino acids: CASSLTSGYTGELFF.

This clone was found many times. The rearrangement uses TRBV5-4 and TRBJ1-1; 8 nucleotides line up with TRBD1. Germline V CDR1 and CDR2: SGHNT, YYREEE (reference sequence). The CDR3 totals 15 residues. V lost 5 bases to trimming and J lost 6 bases; unmatched junction nucleotides: 12. CDR3 DNA: TGTGCCAGCAGACCCGGACAGGGACCCTTTTCTGAAGCTTTCTTT. As protein: CASRPGQGPFSEAFF.

This clone was observed a handful of times. Other DNA sequences in this specimen translate into the identical CDR3. This chain links TRBV25-1 with TRBJ2-3; 13 positions agree with TRBD2. This CDR3 contains 17 residues. The V segment lost 4 bases and the J segment 0 bases; nucleotides outside the gene matches: 4. CDR1 and CDR2 from the germline V gene are MGHDK and SYGVNS. CDR3 region: CASSGTSGSASTDTQYF. The CDR3 DNA follows: TGTGCCAGCAGTGGGACTAGCGGGAGCGCTAGCACAGATACGCAGTATTTT.

The chain couples TRBV9 to TRBJ2-1, with no clear D. V lost 0 bases and J 2 bases, leaving 9 bases between the germline ends. CDR3 length: 15 residues. In germline, CDR1 is SGDLS, CDR2 YYNGEE. Here the CDR3 reads CASSVGSVAYNEQFF. The CDR3 bases are TGTGCCAGCAGCGTAGGGTCCGTGGCCTACAATGAGCAGTTCTTC.

This chain uses TRBV11-2 with TRBJ2-3, with D possibly matching TRBD1 (5 bases). Germline V gene data show CDR1 as SGHAT and CDR2 as FQNNGV. V was pared by 5 bases and J by 3 bases, with 15 bases between. The CDR3 runs to 15 residues. The CDR3 is CASSPWQGTTDTQYF. CDR3 bases: TGTGCCAGCAGCCCCTGGCAGGGCACTACAGATACGCAGTATTTT.

There are many counts of this clone. The J gene is TRBJ2-1, the V gene TRBV30, with D hard to call. Germline CDR1 reads GTSNPN; CDR2 reads SVGIG (reference sequence). This CDR3 spans 14 amino acids. In nucleotides, the CDR3 is TGTGCGCTGCAAAGGCAGAGCTCCTACAATGAGCAGTTCTTC. Translated: CALQRQSSYNEQFF.

The chain has TRBV7-2 and TRBJ2-3; D remains unclear. Germline V gene data show CDR1 as SGHTA and CDR2 as FQGNSA. The V end lost 1 base, the J end lost 2 bases, and 13 bases lay between the germline ends. The CDR3 is 16 residues long. The CDR3 region has the DNA TGTGCCAGCAGCTTAGTACCCGCGAGCCCCACAGATACGCAGTATTTT. Translation gives CASSLVPASPTDTQYF.

Only one count was recorded for this clone. The rearrangement links TRBV10-3 to TRBJ2-3, with a possible D match to TRBD1 (6 bases). Germline V gene data show CDR1 as ENHRY and CDR2 as SYGVKD. Trimming cost V 8 bases and J 2 bases, with 14 bases left between them. The length of the CDR3 is 14 residues. The CDR3 spells CAIGRQVDTDTQYF. The CDR3 DNA sequence: TGTGCCATCGGAAGACAGGTAGACACAGATACGCAGTATTTT.

The chain is built from TRBV6-6 and TRBJ2-1; 10 nucleotides agree with TRBD2. The germline V gene has CDR1 MNHNY and CDR2 SVGAGI (reference sequence). CDR3 length: 15 residues. With 7 bases clipped from V and 9 bases from J, the junction kept 12 bases outside the gene matches. CDR3 DNA sequence: TGTGCCAGCACCCCAGCGGGAGGGCCATTCACTGAGCAGTTCTTC. Amino acid sequence: CASTPAGGPFTEQFF.

The chain joins TRBV11-2 to TRBJ2-5; TRBD2 aligns across 8 bases. CDR1 SGHAT and CDR2 FQNNGV come from the germline V gene. J was trimmed by 4 bases and V by 5 bases; bases with no gene match: 6. There are 14 residues in the CDR3. DNA for the CDR3: TGTGCCAGCAGCCTTAGCGGGATGGGAGAGACCCAGTACTTC. Translation: CASSLSGMGETQYF.

The chain is built from TRBV5-1 and TRBJ2-2, with a tentative D call TRBD2 (6 bases). The V and J ends lost 4 bases and 2 bases respectively, with 15 bases between them. This CDR3 is built from 16 residues. Germline lookup yields CDR1 SGHRS and CDR2 YFSETQ. CDR3 coding DNA: TGCGCCAGCAGCCTGGAGGTTAGCGGTAACACCGGGGAGCTGTTTTTT. This sequence encodes CASSLEVSGNTGELFF.

The chain uses TRBV6-5 and TRBJ2-5, with D possibly TRBD1 on 5 matching bases. There are 14 residues in the CDR3. Trimming left V 6 bases short and J 4 bases short, with 15 bases between. CDR1 and CDR2 from the germline V gene are MNHEY and SVGAGI. The DNA of the CDR3 is TGTGCCAGCAGAAGGGGTGAAGCGACAGAGACCCAGTACTTC. It translates to CASRRGEATETQYF.